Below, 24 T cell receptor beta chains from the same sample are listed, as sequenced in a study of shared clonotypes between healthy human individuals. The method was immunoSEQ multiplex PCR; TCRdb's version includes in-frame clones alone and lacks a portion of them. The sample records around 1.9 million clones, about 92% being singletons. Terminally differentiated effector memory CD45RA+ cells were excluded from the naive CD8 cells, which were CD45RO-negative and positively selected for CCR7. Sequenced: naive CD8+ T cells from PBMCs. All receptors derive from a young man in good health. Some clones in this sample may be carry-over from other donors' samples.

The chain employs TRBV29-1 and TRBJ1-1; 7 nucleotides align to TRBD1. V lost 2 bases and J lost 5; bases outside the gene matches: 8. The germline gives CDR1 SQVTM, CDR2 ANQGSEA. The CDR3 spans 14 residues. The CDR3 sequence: CSVEYRGMGTEAFF. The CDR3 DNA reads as TGCAGCGTTGAATACAGGGGAATGGGTACTGAAGCTTTCTTT.

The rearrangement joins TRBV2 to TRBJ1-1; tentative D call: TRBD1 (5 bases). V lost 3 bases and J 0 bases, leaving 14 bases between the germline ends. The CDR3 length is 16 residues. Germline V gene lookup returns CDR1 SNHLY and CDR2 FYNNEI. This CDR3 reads CASSEVRVGLNTEAFF. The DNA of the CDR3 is TGTGCCAGCAGTGAGGTCAGGGTGGGACTGAACACTGAAGCTTTCTTT.

CDR3 nucleotides: TGTGCCAGCAGTCCCGCCGCAGCGCTAAGCACAGATACGCAGTATTTT. Translated: CASSPAAALSTDTQYF. The chain recombines TRBV27 with TRBJ2-3, with D uncertain. Per germline, CDR1 MNHEY and CDR2 SMNVEV (reference sequence). The CDR3 contains 16 residues. V lost 5 bases to trimming and J lost 0 bases, with 15 bases between them.

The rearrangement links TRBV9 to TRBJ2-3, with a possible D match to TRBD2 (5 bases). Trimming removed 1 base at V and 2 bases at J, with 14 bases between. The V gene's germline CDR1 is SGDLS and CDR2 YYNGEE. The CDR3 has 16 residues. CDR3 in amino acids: CASSVFPPGSTDTQYF. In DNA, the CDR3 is TGTGCCAGCAGCGTATTTCCCCCGGGATCCACAGATACGCAGTATTTT.

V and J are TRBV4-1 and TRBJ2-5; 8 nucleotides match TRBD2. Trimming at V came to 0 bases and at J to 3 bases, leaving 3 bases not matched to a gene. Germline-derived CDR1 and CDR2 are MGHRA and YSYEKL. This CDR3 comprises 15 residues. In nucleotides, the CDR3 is TGCGCCAGCAGCCAAGATCACGGGGGGGAAGAGACCCAGTACTTC. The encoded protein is CASSQDHGGEETQYF.

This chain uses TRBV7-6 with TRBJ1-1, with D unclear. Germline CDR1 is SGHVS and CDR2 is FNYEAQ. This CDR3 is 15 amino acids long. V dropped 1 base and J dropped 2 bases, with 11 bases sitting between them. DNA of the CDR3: TGTGCCAGCAGCTTAGGGACGGCGCCCAACACTGAAGCTTTCTTT. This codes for CASSLGTAPNTEAFF.

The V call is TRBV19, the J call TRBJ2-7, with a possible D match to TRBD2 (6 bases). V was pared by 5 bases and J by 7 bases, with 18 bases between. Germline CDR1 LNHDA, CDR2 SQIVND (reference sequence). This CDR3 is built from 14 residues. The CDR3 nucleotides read TGTGCCAGTAGTGTCCGGGACTCCCCGGAAGAGCAGTACTTC. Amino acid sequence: CASSVRDSPEEQYF.

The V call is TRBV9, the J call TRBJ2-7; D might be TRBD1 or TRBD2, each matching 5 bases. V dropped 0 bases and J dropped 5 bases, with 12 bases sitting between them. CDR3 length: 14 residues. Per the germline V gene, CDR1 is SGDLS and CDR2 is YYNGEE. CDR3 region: CASSVGTRGNEQYF. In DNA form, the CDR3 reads TGTGCCAGCAGCGTAGGGACCCGGGGCAACGAGCAGTACTTC.

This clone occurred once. DNA of the CDR3: TGTGCCAGCAGCTTAGGTTTCGATTATGAGCAGTTCTTC. Translation gives CASSLGFDYEQFF. This chain joins TRBV7-8 and TRBJ2-1; no clear D. Germline V gene data show CDR1 as SGHVS and CDR2 as FQNEAQ. The CDR3 length is 13 residues. V lost 1 base to trimming and J lost 8 bases, with 9 bases between them.

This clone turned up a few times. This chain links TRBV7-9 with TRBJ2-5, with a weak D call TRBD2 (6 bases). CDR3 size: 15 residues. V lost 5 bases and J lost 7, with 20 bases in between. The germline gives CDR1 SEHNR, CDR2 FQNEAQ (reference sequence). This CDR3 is CASSPSQEGPLTQYF. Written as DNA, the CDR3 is TGTGCCAGCAGCCCTAGCCAGGAGGGTCCATTGACCCAGTACTTC.

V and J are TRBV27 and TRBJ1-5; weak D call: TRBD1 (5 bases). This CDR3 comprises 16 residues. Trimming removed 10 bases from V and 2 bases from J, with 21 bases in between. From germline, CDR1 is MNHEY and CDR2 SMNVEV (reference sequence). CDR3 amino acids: CATAGRGGEGNQPQHF. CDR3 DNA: TGTGCCACCGCCGGCCGGGGAGGGGAGGGCAATCAGCCCCAGCATTTT.

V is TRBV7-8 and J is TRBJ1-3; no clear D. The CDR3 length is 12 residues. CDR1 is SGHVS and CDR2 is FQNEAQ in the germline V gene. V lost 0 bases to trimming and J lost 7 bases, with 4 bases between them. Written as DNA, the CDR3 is TGTGCCAGCAGCTTAGCAAAGAACACCATATATTTT. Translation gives CASSLAKNTIYF.

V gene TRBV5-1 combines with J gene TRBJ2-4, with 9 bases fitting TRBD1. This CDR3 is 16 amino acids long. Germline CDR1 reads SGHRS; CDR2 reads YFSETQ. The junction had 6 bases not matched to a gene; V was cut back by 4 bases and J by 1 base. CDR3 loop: CASSPWTGAAKNIQYF. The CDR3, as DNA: TGCGCCAGCAGCCCTTGGACAGGGGCGGCCAAAAACATTCAGTACTTC.

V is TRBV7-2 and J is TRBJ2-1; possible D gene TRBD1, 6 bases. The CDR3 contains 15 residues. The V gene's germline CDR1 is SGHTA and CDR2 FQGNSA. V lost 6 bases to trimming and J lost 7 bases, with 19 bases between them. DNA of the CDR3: TGTGCCAGCAGGGGGGACACCTACGTCTGGAATGAGCAGTTCTTC. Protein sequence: CASRGDTYVWNEQFF.

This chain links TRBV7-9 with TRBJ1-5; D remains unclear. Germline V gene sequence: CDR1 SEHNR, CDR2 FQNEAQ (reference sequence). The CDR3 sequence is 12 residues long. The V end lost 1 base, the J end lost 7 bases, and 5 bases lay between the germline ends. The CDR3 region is CASSLEWQPQHF. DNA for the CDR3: TGTGCCAGCAGCTTAGAATGGCAGCCCCAGCATTTT.

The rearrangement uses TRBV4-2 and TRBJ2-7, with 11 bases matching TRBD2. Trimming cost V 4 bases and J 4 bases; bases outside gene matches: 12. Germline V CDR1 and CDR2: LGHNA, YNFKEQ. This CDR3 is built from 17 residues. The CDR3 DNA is TGTGCCAGCAGCCCGGGACTAGCGGAAGGCCAAAAGTACGAGCAGTACTTC. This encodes CASSPGLAEGQKYEQYF.

This CDR3 reads CASNRAGLTYEQYF. In DNA form, the CDR3 reads TGTGCCAGCAATCGGGCAGGGCTGACCTACGAGCAGTACTTC. The chain is built from TRBV7-2 and TRBJ2-7; possible D gene TRBD1, 5 bases. V lost 7 bases and J 2 bases, leaving 15 bases between the germline ends. Germline CDR1 and CDR2: SGHTA and FQGNSA. The CDR3 contains 14 residues. Using reference TRBV7-2 and TRBJ2-7 for the parts outside the CDR3, the full variable domain is GAGVSQSPSNKVTEKGKDVELRCDPISGHTALYWYRQSLGQGLEFLIYFQGNSAPDKSGLPSDRFSAERTGGSVSTLTIQRTQQEDSAVYLCASNRAGLTYEQYFGPGTRLTVT.

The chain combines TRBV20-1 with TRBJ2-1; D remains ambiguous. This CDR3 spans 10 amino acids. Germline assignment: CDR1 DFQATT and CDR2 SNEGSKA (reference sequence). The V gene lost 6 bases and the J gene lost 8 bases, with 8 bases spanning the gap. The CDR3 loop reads CSASPDEQFF. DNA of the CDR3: TGCAGTGCAAGTCCAGATGAGCAGTTCTTC.

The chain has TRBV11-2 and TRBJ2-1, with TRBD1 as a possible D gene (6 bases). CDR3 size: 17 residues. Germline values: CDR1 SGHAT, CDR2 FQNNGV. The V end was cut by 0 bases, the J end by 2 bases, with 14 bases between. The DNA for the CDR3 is TGTGCCAGCAGCTTAGATCAGACAGGACTCCCCTACAATGAGCAGTTCTTC. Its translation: CASSLDQTGLPYNEQFF.

CDR3 bases: TGTGCCAGCAGTCCCCAGGACAGGGGGACTCTTAATCAGCCCCAGCATTTT. The encoded protein is CASSPQDRGTLNQPQHF. The V and J genes are TRBV27 and TRBJ1-5; TRBD1 matches 10 bases. This CDR3 is built from 17 residues. Trimming cost V 5 bases and J 4 bases; bases outside gene matches: 11. CDR1 and CDR2 (germline): MNHEY, SMNVEV (reference sequence).

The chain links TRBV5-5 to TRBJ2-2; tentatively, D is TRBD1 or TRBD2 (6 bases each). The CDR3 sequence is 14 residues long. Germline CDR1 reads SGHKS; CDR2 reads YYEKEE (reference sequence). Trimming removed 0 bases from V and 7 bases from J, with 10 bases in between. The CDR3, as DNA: TGTGCCAGCAGCTTGGTACAGGGAGGCGGGGAGCTGTTTTTT. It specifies CASSLVQGGGELFF.

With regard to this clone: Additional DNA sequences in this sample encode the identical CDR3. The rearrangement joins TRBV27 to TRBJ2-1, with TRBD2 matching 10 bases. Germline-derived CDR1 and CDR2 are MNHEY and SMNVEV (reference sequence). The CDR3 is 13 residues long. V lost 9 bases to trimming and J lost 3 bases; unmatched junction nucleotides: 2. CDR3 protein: CASSGRIYNEQFF. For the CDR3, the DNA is TGTGCCAGTAGCGGGAGGATCTACAATGAGCAGTTCTTC.

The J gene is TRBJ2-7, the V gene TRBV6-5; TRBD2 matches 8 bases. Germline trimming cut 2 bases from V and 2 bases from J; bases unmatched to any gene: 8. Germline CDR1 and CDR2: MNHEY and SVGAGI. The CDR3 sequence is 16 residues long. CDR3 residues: CASSYETSGFTYEQYF. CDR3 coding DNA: TGTGCCAGCAGTTACGAAACTAGCGGCTTCACCTACGAGCAGTACTTC.

CDR3 sequence: CSAGGGTGYYIYQNTEAFF. The DNA of the CDR3 is TGCAGCGCAGGGGGAGGGACAGGGTATTACATATATCAGAACACTGAAGCTTTCTTT. V gene TRBV29-1 combines with J gene TRBJ1-1, with 9 bases matching TRBD1. Germline assignment: CDR1 SQVTM and CDR2 ANQGSEA. V was clipped by 7 bases and J by 1 base; unmatched bases: 22. The CDR3 totals 19 residues.